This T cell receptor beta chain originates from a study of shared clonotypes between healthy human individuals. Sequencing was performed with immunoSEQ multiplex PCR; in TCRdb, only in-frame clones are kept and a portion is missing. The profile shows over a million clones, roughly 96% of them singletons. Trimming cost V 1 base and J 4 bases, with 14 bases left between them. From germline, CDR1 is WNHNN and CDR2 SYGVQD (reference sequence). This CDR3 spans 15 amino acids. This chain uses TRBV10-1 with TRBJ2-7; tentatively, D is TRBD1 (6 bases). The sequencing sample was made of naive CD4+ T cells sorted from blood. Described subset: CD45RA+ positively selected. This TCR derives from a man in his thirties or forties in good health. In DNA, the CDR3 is TGCGCCAGCAGTGAGTTTCGGCAGGGGAAATACGAGCAGTACTTC. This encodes CASSEFRQGKYEQYF.